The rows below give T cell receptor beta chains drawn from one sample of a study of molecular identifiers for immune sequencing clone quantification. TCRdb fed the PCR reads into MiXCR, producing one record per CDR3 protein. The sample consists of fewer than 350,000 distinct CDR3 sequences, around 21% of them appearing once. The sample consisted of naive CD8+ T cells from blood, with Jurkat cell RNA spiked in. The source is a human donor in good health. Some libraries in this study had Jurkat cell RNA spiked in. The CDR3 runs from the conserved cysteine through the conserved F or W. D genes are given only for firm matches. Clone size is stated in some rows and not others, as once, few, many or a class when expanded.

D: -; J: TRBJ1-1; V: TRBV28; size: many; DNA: TGTGCCAGCAGTTTAGGCCGCGCCGCTGAAGCTTTCTTT; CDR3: CASSLGRAAEAFF
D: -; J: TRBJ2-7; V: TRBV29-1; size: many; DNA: TGCAGCGTCCCCGCGAGCTCCTATACCTACGAGCAGTACTTC; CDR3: CSVPASSYTYEQYF
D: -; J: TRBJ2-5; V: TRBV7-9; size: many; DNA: TGTGCCAGCACCGAACTTTCCGAGACCCAGTACTTC; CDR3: CASTELSETQYF
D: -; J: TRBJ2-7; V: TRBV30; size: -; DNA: TGTGCCTGGGGACCCGGGGGCTACGGGCAGCACTTC; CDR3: CAWGPGGYGQHF
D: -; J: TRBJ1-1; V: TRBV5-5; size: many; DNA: TGTGCCAGCAGCTTTGCTCTAGGGAACACTGAAGCTTTCTTT; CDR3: CASSFALGNTEAFF
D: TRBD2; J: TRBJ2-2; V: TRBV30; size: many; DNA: TGTGCCTTACAAGCGGGGATTACGAACACCGGGGAGCTGTTTTTT; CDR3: CALQAGITNTGELFF
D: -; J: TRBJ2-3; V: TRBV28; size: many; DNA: TGTGCCAGCAGTGGAGACAGTAGCACAGATACGCAGTATTTT; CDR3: CASSGDSSTDTQYF
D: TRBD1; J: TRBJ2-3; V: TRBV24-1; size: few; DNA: TGTGCCACCAGTGATTATGGACAGGGGGCATCGGATACGCAGTATTTT; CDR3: CATSDYGQGASDTQYF
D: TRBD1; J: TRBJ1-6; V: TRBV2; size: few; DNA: TGTGCCAGCAGTGAATATGGGACAGGGGGTTCACCCCTCCACTTT; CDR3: CASSEYGTGGSPLHF
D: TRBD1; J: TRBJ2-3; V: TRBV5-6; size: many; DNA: TGTGCCAGCAGCTTAGGGACAGGGGGTTCGACAGATACGCAGTATTTT; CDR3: CASSLGTGGSTDTQYF
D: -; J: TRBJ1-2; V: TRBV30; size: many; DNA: TGTGCCTGGGCCACAGGGAACTATGGCTACACCTTC; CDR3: CAWATGNYGYTF
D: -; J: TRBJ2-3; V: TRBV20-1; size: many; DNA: TGCAGTGCTAGAGATTTCCAAGCCGGCACAGATACGCAGTATTTT; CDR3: CSARDFQAGTDTQYF
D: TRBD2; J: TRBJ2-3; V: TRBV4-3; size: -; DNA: TGCGCCAGCAGCCATACAGCGGGGGTTGCAGATACGCAGTGTTTT; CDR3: CASSHTAGVADTQCF
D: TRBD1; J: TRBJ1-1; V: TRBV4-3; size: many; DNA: TGCGCCAGCAGCCAAGAGGCACAGGGGGCCACTGAAGCTTTCTTT; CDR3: CASSQEAQGATEAFF
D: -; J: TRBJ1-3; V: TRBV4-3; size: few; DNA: TGCGCCAGCAGCCAAGATTGGGTCGGGGGTCCCTCTGGAAACACCATATATTTT; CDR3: CASSQDWVGGPSGNTIYF
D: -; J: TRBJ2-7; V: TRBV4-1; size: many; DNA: TGCGCCAGCAGCCAAGATCCGGGGGCCGGGGGCGAGCAGTACTTC; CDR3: CASSQDPGAGGEQYF
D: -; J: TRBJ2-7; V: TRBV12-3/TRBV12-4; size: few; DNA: TGTGCCAGCAGTCCTAGTGCGCAGGGTGAGGTGCAGTACTTC; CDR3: CASSPSAQGEVQYF
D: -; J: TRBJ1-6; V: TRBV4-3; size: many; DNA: TGCGCCAGCAGCCATAGACAGAATAATTCACCCCTCCACTTT; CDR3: CASSHRQNNSPLHF
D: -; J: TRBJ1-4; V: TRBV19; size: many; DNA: TGTGCCAGTAGTGTGACAGATTGGGTCGGGGGACTGTTTTTT; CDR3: CASSVTDWVGGLFF
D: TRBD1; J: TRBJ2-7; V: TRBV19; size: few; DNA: TGTGCCAGTAGTATGGGGACAGGGATGAACTACGAGCAGTACTTC; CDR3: CASSMGTGMNYEQYF
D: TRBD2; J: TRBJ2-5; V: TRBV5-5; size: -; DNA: TGTGCCAGCAGCTTGAAGGCAGGGAGGGGCCAAGAGACCCAGTACTTC; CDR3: CASSLKAGRGQETQYF
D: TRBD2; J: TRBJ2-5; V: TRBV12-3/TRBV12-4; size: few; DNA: TGTGCCAGCAGTTTCCGGGGGGAAGCGGGAGAGACCCAGTACTTC; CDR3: CASSFRGEAGETQYF
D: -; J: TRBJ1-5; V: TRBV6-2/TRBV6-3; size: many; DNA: TGTGCCAGCAGTTACTCTTGGAACCAGCCCCAGCATTTT; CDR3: CASSYSWNQPQHF
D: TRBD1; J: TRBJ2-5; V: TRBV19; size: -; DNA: TGTGCCAGTAGTCCCCGCGTAGGGGGCGAGACCCAGTACTTC; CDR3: CASSPRVGGETQYF
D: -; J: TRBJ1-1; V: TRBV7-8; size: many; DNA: TGTGCCAGCAGCGTAGATCCACAGGGTAAAAATTCATTGGGGCTGAACACTGAAGCTTTCTTT; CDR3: CASSVDPQGKNSLGLNTEAFF
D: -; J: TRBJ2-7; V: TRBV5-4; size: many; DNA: TGTGCCAGCAGCCAGGGGCTCGAGCAGTACTTC; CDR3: CASSQGLEQYF
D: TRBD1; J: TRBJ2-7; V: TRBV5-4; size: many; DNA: TGTGCCAGCAGCGAGGGACAGGGGGAGCAGTACTTC; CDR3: CASSEGQGEQYF
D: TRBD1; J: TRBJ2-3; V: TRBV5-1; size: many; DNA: TGCGCCAGCAGCTTACACCGGGACAGGAGCACAGATACGCAGTATTTT; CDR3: CASSLHRDRSTDTQYF
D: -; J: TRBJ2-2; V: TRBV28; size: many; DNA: TGTGCCAGCAGTTTCCGAGGCCACAACACCGGGGAGCTGTTTTTT; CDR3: CASSFRGHNTGELFF
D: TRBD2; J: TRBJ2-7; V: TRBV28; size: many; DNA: TGTGCCAGCAGCGCAGGGACTAGCGGGGTGAGATTCTTACCCCTGGAGCAGTACTTC; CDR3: CASSAGTSGVRFLPLEQYF
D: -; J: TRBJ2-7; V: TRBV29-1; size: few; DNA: TGCAGCGCCCTAGCTGGGGGCGGCGAGCAGTACTTC; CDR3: CSALAGGGEQYF
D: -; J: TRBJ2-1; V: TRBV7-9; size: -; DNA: TGTGCCAGCAGCTTAAGACAACGGGAGCAGCTCTTC; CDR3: CASSLRQREQLF
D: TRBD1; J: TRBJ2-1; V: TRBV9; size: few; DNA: TGTGCCAGCAGCGTTGGACAGGGGGCTAACAATGAGCAGTTCTTC; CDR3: CASSVGQGANNEQFF
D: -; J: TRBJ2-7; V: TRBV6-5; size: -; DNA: TGTGCCAGCAGTCCCTCAACAGGCCCCTACGAGCAGTACTTC; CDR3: CASSPSTGPYEQYF
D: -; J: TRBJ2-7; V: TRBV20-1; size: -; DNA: TGCAGTGCTAGAGATGTTTTAGGGGAGCACTACGAGCAGTACTTC; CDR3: CSARDVLGEHYEQYF
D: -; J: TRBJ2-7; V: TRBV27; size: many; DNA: TGTGCCAGCAGCTCGGGCCCCCTCTACGAGCAGTACTTC; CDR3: CASSSGPLYEQYF
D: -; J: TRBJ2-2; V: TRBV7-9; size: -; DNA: TGTGCCAGCAGCCCGCCCAGTCATAAGGAGCTGTTTTTT; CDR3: CASSPPSHKELFF
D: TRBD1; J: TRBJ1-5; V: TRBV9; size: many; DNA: TGTGCCAGCAGCGTGCAAGGGGGCTTGGGACAGCCCCAGCATTTT; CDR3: CASSVQGGLGQPQHF
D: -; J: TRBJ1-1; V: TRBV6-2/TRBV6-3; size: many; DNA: TGTGCCAGCCAAGATCAGGGAAACACTGAAGCTTTCTTT; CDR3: CASQDQGNTEAFF